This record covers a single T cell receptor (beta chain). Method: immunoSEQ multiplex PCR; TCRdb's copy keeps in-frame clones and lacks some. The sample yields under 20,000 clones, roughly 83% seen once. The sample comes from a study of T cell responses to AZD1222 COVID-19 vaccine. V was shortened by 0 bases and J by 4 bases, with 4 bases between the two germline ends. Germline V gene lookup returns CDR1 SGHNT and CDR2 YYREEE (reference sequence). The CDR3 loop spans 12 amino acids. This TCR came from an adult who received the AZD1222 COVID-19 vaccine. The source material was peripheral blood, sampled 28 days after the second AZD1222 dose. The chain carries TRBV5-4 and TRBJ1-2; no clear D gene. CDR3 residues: CASSLDVYGYTF. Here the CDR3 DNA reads TGTGCCAGCAGCTTGGATGTCTATGGCTACACCTTC.